This T cell receptor beta chain derives from a study of T-cell reconstitution after alpha-beta-depleted transplantation in children. The library targeted TCRbeta and was prepared with unique molecular identifiers. Via MiXCR, TCRdb re-called the PCR reads, giving one row per CDR3 protein. The table has approximately 980,000 distinct CDR3 sequences, around 30% seen once. Germline trimming cut 4 bases from V and 5 bases from J; bases unmatched to any gene: 11. The germline CDR1 and CDR2 sequences are DFQATT and SNEGSKA (reference sequence). The CDR3 has 15 amino acids. In its sample, this clonotype was seen a few times.

V and J are TRBV20-1 and TRBJ2-7; 10 positions match TRBD1. The source of this sequence is a boy under three years old who had a stem cell transplant for SCID, so the T cells may come from the graft donor. The sample was PBMCs, mostly from graft donor cells, taken 360 days after TCRalphabeta/CD19-depleted stem cell transplant. In nucleotides, the CDR3 is TGCAGTGCTACCAGACGGGACAGGGGAGTTGACGAGCAGTACTTC. Residues: CSATRRDRGVDEQYF.